Only a few counts were recorded for the clone carrying this T cell receptor beta chain. Germline CDR1 LNHDA, CDR2 SQIVND (reference sequence). The CDR3 consists of 16 residues. Trimming took off 3 bases at V and 2 bases at J, with 14 bases between the two ends. The assay was immunoSEQ multiplex PCR, and TCRdb's table has in-frame clones only and misses some. The sample contains about 1.1 million clones, roughly 80% of which appear only once. These data originate in a study of shared clonotypes between healthy human individuals. The chain has TRBV19 and TRBJ1-5; tentatively, D is TRBD1 (5 bases). The sequence was collected from a young man in good health. Some clones in this sample may be carry-over from other donors' samples. The sequencing sample was made of memory CD4+ T cells from PBMCs. The subset was: CD45RA-negative fraction. The CDR3 reads CASSMVLGQGNQPQHF. The CDR3 DNA sequence: TGTGCCAGTAGTATGGTCTTGGGGCAGGGCAATCAGCCCCAGCATTTT.